This T cell receptor beta chain is drawn from a study of blood T cell repertoires in COVID-19. The CDR3 consists of 15 residues. V dropped 2 bases and J dropped 5; count of bases not matched to a gene: 5. Germline CDR1 SGHTA, CDR2 FQGNSA. Authors' analysis steps: Quantification of nucleated cells was approximated via reference gene primer amplification. Sequenced by immunoSEQ multiplex PCR; TCRdb stores in-frame clones only, minus some. Clone size and the V and J calls come from that table; the DNA yielded D and trimming. The sample consists of 250,000 or so clones, roughly 90% of them appearing once.

Specimen: peripheral blood. The clonotype originates from a woman in her 30s with active or convalescent COVID-19. The V call is TRBV7-2, the J call TRBJ2-5, with 10 nucleotides matching TRBD2. The CDR3 DNA reads as TGTGCCAGCAGCTTATCTAGCGGGGGCGGGGAGACCCAGTACTTC. Its translation is CASSLSSGGGETQYF.